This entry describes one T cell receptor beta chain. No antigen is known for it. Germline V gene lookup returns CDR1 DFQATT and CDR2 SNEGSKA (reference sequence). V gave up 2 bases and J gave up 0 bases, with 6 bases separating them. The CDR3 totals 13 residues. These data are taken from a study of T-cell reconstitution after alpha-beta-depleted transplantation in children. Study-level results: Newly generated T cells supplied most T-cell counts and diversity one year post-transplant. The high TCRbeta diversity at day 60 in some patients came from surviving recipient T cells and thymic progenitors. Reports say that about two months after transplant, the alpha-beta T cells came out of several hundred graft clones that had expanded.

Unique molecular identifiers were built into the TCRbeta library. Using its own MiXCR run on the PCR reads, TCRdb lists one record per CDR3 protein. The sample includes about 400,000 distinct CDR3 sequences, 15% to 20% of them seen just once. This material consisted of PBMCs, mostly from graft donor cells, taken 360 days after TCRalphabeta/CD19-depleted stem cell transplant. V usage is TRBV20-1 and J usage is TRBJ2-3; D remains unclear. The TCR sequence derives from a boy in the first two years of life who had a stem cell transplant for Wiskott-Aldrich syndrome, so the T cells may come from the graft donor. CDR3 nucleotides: TGCAGTGCTAGACAGACTAGCACAGATACGCAGTATTTT. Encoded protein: CSARQTSTDTQYF.